The source of this T cell receptor (beta chain) is a study of CD8 T cells in ankylosing spondylitis. Study-wide results and caveats: Prior work had noted some motif variants in reactive arthritis blood and synovial fluid. The study identified a TCR beta motif of under ten highly homologous variants that appeared characteristic of ankylosing spondylitis blood. Enrichment of disease-linked clones was reportedly significant in matched ankylosing spondylitis synovial fluid.

To note about this clonotype: The target antigen is unknown.

Molecular-barcoded quantitative 5'-RACE produced these TCR beta libraries. From the 5' RACE reads, TCRdb called clonotypes with MiXCR, one entry per CDR3 protein. This repertoire shows 390,000 or so distinct CDR3 sequences, approximately 20% found once; its top ten account for less than 20%. Trimming took off 0 bases at V and 1 base at J, with 7 bases between the two ends. The germline gives CDR1 MNHEY, CDR2 SVGAGI. CDR3 length: 14 residues. This TCR derives from a male donor with ankylosing spondylitis. The V and J genes are TRBV6-5 and TRBJ2-7, with D possibly being TRBD1 (6 bases). Source material: blood, either unsorted or a sorted T cell fraction (not recorded which). In DNA, the CDR3 is TGTGCCAGCAGTTACTCGGGACAATCCTACGAGCAGTACTTC. Its translation is CASSYSGQSYEQYF.